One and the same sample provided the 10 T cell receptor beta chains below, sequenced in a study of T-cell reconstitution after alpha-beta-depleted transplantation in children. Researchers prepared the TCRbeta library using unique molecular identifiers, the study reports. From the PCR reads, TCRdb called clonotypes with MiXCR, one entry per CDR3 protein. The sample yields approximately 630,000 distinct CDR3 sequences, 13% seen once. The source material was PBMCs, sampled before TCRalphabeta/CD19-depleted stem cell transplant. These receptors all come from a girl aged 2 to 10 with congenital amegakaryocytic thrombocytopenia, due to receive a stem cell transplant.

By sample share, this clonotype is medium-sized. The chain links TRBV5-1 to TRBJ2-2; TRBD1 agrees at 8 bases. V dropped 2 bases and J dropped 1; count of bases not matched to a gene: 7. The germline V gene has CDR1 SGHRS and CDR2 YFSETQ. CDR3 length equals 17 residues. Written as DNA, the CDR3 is TGCGCCAGCAGCTTATACGGCAGGGGGCTGAACACCGGGGAGCTGTTTTTT. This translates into CASSLYGRGLNTGELFF.

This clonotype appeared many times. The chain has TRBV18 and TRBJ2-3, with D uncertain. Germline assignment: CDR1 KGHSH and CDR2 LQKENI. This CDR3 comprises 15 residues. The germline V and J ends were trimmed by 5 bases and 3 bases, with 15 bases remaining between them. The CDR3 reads CASSSTNPPTDTQYF. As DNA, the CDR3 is TGTGCCAGCTCATCCACTAATCCCCCAACAGATACGCAGTATTTT. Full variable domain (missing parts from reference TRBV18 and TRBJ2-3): NAGVMQNPRHLVRRRGQEARLRCSPMKGHSHVYWYRQLPEEGLKFMVYLQKENIIDESGMPKERFSAEFPKEGPSILRIQQVVRGDSAAYFCASSSTNPPTDTQYFGPGTRLTVL.

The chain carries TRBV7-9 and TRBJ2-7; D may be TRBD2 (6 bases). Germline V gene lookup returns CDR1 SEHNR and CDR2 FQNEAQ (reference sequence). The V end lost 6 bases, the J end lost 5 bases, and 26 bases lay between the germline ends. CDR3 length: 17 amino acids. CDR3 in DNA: TGTGCCAGCAGTTTGGCGAGTGCGGGAATTCAAACCCACGAGCAGTACTTC. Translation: CASSLASAGIQTHEQYF.

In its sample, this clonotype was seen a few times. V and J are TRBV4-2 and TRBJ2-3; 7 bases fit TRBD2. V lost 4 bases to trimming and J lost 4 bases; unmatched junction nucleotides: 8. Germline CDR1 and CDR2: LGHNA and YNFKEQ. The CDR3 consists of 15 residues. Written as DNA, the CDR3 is TGTGCCAGCAGCCCCCCGGAGGCGGGAGCAGATACGCAGTATTTT. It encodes CASSPPEAGADTQYF.

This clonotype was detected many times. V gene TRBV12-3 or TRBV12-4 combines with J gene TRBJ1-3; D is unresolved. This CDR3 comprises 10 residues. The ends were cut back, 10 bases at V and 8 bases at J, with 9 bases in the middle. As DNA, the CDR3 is TGTGCCACCATGGTTGACACCATATATTTT. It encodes CATMVDTIYF.

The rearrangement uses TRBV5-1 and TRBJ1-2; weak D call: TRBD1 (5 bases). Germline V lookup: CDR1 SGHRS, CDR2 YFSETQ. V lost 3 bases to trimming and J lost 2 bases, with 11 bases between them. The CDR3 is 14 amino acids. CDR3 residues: CASSSKTDNYGYTF. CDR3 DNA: TGCGCCAGCAGCTCCAAGACAGACAACTATGGCTACACCTTC.

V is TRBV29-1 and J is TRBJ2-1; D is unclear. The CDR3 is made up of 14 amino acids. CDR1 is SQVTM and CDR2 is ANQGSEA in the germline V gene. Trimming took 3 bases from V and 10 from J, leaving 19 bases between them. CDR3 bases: TGCAGCGTTGATCCTAGGGATGGCCCGGAGGAGCAGTTCTTC. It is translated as CSVDPRDGPEEQFF.

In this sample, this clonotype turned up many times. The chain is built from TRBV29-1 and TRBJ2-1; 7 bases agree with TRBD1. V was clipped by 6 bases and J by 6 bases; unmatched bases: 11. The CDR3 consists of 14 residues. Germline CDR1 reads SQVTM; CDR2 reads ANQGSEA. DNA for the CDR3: TGCAGCGTGGGAGAGGGACAGAATTTCAATGAGCAGTTCTTC. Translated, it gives CSVGEGQNFNEQFF.

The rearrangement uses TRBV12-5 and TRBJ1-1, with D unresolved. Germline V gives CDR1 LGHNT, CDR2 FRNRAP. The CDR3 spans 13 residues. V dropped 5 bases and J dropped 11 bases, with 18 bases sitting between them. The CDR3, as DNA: TGTGCTAGTGGTGGAGGGCTCGGTTCGTGGGCTTTCTTT. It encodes CASGGGLGSWAFF.

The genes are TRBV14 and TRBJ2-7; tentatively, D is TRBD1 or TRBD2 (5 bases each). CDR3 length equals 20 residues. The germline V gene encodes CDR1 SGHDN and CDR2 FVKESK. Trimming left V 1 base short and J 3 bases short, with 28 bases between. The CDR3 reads CASSQVRGRQRDRLVYEQYF. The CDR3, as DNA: TGTGCCAGCAGCCAAGTACGCGGGCGACAACGGGACCGCCTCGTCTACGAGCAGTACTTC. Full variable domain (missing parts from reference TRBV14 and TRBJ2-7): EAGVTQFPSHSVIEKGQTVTLRCDPISGHDNLYWYRRVMGKEIKFLLHFVKESKQDESGMPNNRFLAERTGGTYSTLKVQPAELEDSGVYFCASSQVRGRQRDRLVYEQYFGPGTRLTVT.